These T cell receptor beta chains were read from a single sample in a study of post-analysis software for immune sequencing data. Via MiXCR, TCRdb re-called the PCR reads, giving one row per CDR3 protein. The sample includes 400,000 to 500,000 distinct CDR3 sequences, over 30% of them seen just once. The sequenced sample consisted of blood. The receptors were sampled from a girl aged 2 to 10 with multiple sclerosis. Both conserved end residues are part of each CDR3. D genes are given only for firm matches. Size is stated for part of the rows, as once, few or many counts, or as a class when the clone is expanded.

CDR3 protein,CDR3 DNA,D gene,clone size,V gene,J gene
CASSRQGNSNQPQHF,TGTGCCAGCAGCCGACAGGGAAATAGCAATCAGCCCCAGCATTTT,TRBD1,many,TRBV28,TRBJ1-5
CASSLGPGLKFF,TGTGCCAGCAGCTTAGGTCCGGGATTGAAGTTCTTC,NA,NA,TRBV7-2,TRBJ2-1
CATSGPDSQGYTF,TGTGCCACCAGCGGACCAGACAGTCAGGGCTACACCTTC,NA,few,TRBV15,TRBJ1-2
CASSLGGTSEYEQYF,TGTGCCAGCAGCTTAGGAGGGACTAGCGAGTATGAGCAGTACTTC,TRBD2,NA,TRBV7-9,TRBJ2-4
CASSSNTGQGRNGYTF,TGTGCCAGCAGCTCAAATACCGGACAGGGGCGGAATGGCTACACCTTC,TRBD1,many,TRBV7-2,TRBJ1-2
CASSFLWNEQFF,TGTGCCAGCAGTTTTCTGTGGAATGAGCAGTTCTTC,NA,NA,TRBV28,TRBJ2-1
CSAGTINNERFF,TGCAGTGCTGGGACTATAAACAATGAGCGGTTCTTC,TRBD2,NA,TRBV20-1,TRBJ2-1
CSVRGVSEQFF,TGCAGTGTTCGAGGGGTGAGTGAGCAGTTCTTC,NA,NA,TRBV20-1,TRBJ2-1
CASNMGGINEKLFF,TGTGCCAGCAATATGGGGGGCATTAATGAAAAACTGTTTTTT,NA,NA,TRBV12-3/TRBV12-4,TRBJ1-4
CSARKGASGDNEQFF,TGCAGTGCTAGAAAGGGCGCTAGCGGAGACAATGAGCAGTTCTTC,TRBD2,NA,TRBV20-1,TRBJ2-1
CASSQDLRGETQYF,TGCGCCAGCAGCCAAGATCTACGTGGAGAGACCCAGTACTTC,NA,few,TRBV4-1,TRBJ2-5
CSALQGGRNTEAFF,TGCAGTGCTCTACAGGGGGGGCGGAACACTGAAGCTTTCTTT,TRBD1,NA,TRBV20-1,TRBJ1-1
CASSYGVQFYNEQFF,TGTGCCAGCAGTTACGGGGTCCAATTTTACAATGAGCAGTTCTTC,NA,NA,TRBV6-2/TRBV6-3,TRBJ2-1
CASSPGHDVGYEQYF,TGTGCCAGCAGCCCCGGACATGATGTTGGCTACGAGCAGTACTTC,NA,NA,TRBV7-9,TRBJ2-7
CASSYYRGISNQPQHF,TGTGCCAGCAGTTATTACAGGGGGATAAGCAATCAGCCCCAGCATTTT,TRBD1,few,TRBV12-3/TRBV12-4,TRBJ1-5
CASSQVRQTQETQYF,TGTGCCAGCAGCCAAGTTAGGCAGACTCAAGAGACCCAGTACTTC,NA,few,TRBV4-2,TRBJ2-5
CASGLGLGQPQHF,TGTGCTAGTGGTTTGGGACTCGGTCAGCCCCAGCATTTT,NA,NA,TRBV12-5,TRBJ1-5
CASSPRRSNEQFF,TGTGCCAGCAGCCCCCGAAGGTCTAATGAGCAGTTCTTC,NA,NA,TRBV7-3,TRBJ2-1
CASSENYYGYTF,TGTGCCAGCAGTGAGAACTACTATGGCTACACCTTC,NA,NA,TRBV2,TRBJ1-2
CASSLEAGGEAEAFF,TGTGCCAGCAGTTTAGAAGCAGGGGGGGAGGCTGAAGCTTTCTTT,TRBD1,NA,TRBV12-3/TRBV12-4,TRBJ1-1
CSARQTSGRGDTQYF,TGCAGTGCTAGACAGACTAGCGGGAGGGGAGATACGCAGTATTTT,TRBD2,NA,TRBV20-1,TRBJ2-3
CASSPRGPLHF,TGTGCCAGCAGCCCCAGGGGTCCCCTCCACTTT,NA,NA,TRBV5-8,TRBJ1-6
CASSEGNLSYNEQFF,TGTGCCAGCAGTGAGGGCAACCTCTCCTACAATGAGCAGTTCTTC,NA,few,TRBV6-1,TRBJ2-1